This TCR beta chain was observed in a study of blood T cells in healthy people across ages (dated by TCRdb to 2015 to 2017). For the study in its entirety: In model experiments, template switching captured roughly one uniquely barcoded TCR beta cDNA molecule for every two T cells. Donors were grouped into four age groups: young (average about 15 years), middle-aged (around 39), aged (approximately 58) and long-lived (over 80). The study analyzed two additional independent replicas of 1 million unique cDNA reads from the same blood draw for two donors, one aged 18 to 30 and one aged 80 or older. Donors of different ages were randomly distributed across sequencing lanes to avoid experimental bias. Age-related changes in TCR beta repertoire diversity were measured in the study by deep sequencing normalized with unique cDNA molecular identifiers. The study at large found these results: Observed TCR beta diversity per million T cells fell roughly linearly with age, and a significant reduction was already apparent by age around 36. Conclusive comparison of naive and antigen-experienced compartments was prevented by the profiling of bulk unsorted PBMCs. Compared with the aged group, the long-lived group had more naive CD4+ T cells, fewer expanded clones and increased TCR diversity, a pattern suggesting age selection. Because donor CMV infection status was unknown, age-related changes in expanded clonotypes were potentially confounded. Estimates of total diversity based on one million sequenced T cells were regarded as lower bounds and as underestimates. There was a strong correlation between observed TCR beta diversity and the percentage of naive T cells measured by flow cytometry.

The library was generated by 5' RACE. The data were produced on an Illumina HiSeq 2500. A second PCR of about 6 to 12 cycles was run with a J-beta primer mix and a sample-barcoded 5' primer. A template-switch 5' adaptor carrying 12 random nucleotides introduced a unique molecular identifier onto each TCR beta cDNA molecule. Each sample yielded at least 3 million CDR3-containing paired-end reads. First-strand cDNA synthesis was performed from all RNA using the Mint cDNA synthesis kit, with priming by a TRBC-specific oligonucleotide. All cDNA was treated with uracil-DNA glycosylase and then went through a first 18-cycle PCR with the universal primers M1SS and BC2_uni_R. From the authors' description of their analysis: Each sample was normalized by randomly selecting 1 million high-quality reads, each carrying a distinct molecular identifier. Reads sharing molecular identifiers were discarded rather than binned into consensus sequences. MiTCR, with a Q25 quality threshold and the strictest error-elimination algorithm, was used for CDR3 identification, clonotype clustering and error correction. A nonparametric unseen species model with Euler transformation was used to estimate lower-bound total TCR beta diversity. TCRdb reprocessed the public reads (quality trimming at Q25 with fastp, clone calling with MiXCR) and kept in-frame beta chains. Rows with a matching CDR3 protein are joined into one entry that keeps the most common DNA and genes. The V and J calls reflect TCRdb's pipeline rather than the authors' work. This sample gives around 970,000 distinct CDR3 sequences in total; 51% of them show up just once. Of the sample, about a fifth is held by the ten largest clones.

Donors were 39 systemically healthy Caucasian individuals from Russia aged about 6 to 100 years. Each donor gave 8 to 10 milliliters of peripheral blood, collected into EDTA-treated Vacutainer tubes. Ficoll-Paque density-gradient centrifugation was used to isolate PBMCs, with at least 6.5 million per sample. Trizol reagent was used to extract total RNA from PBMCs, with at least 5.5 micrograms per sample. Naive CD45RAhigh/CD27high T cell percentages were measured by flow cytometry on a PBMC aliquot from every donor. CDR1 GTSNPN and CDR2 SVGIG are derived from the germline V gene (reference sequence). The CDR3 holds 13 amino acids from the cysteine to the phenylalanine. The kept DNA is CDR3 alone, 39 bases in frame from the first base. This clonotype was counted once. Its antigen is not yet known. No base quality values were provided; no much bigger clone lies one nucleotide off.

The TCR was taken from a woman in her sixties in good health. The sequencing input was blood. The rearrangement joined TRBV30 to TRBJ2-4, with the D gene not clear enough to name. The DNA end is more similar to TRBJ2-7, so the J call may be wrong. The DNA is TGTGCCTGGAGTGGAAACCAGATCTACGAGCAGTACTTC. Translation gives CAWSGNQIYEQYF.